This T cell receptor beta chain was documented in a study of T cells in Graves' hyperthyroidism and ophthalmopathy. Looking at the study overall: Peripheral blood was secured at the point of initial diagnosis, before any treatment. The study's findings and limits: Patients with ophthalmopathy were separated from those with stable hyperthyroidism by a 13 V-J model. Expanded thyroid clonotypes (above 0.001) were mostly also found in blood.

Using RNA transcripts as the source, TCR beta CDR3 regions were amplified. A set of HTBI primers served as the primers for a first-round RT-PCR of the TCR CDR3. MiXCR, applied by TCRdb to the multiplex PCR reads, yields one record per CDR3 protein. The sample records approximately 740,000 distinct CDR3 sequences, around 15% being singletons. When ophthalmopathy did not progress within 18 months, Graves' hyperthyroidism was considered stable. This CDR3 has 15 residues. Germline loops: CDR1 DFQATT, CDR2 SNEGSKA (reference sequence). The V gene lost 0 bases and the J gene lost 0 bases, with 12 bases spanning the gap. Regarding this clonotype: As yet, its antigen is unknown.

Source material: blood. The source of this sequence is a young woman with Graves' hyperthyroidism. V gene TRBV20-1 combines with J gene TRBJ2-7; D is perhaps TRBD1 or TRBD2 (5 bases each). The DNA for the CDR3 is TGCAGTGCTAGAGATAGAATGGGGACCTCCTACGAGCAGTACTTC. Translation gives CSARDRMGTSYEQYF.